The entry that follows covers one TCR beta chain sequence. What it recognizes is unknown. The CDR3 totals 15 residues. The V end lost 2 bases, the J end lost 1 base, and 11 bases lay between the germline ends. Germline loops: CDR1 SGHTA, CDR2 FQGNSA. The sample originates from a study of shared clonotypes between healthy human individuals. Across the study: The plates for each donor numbered three CD4 naive, three CD4 memory, two CD8 naive and one CD8 memory.

It was 150 to 250 ng DNA, tens of thousands of T cell genomes, that sorted-subset replicate PCRs used. The assay was immunoSEQ multiplex PCR, and TCRdb's table has in-frame clones only and misses some. The sample lists roughly 2 million clones, 85% to 95% occurring once. Regarding the study as a whole: Unshared clonotypes carried lower generation probabilities than those common to all four donors. The sole specimen, blood, was sampled, and tissue repertoires likely differ.

The receptor was isolated from a young man in good health. J is TRBJ1-1 and V is TRBV7-2, with D possibly matching TRBD1 (5 bases). The sample comprised naive CD4+ T cells sorted from blood. Subset in this sample: CD45RA+ positively selected. CDR3 region: CASSLRSGTNTEAFF. CDR3 nucleotides: TGTGCCAGCAGCTTAAGGTCAGGGACGAACACTGAAGCTTTCTTT.